These T cell receptor beta chains were read from a single sample in a study of blood T cell repertoires in COVID-19. The protocol was immunoSEQ multiplex PCR, while the TCRdb copy is restricted to in-frame clones and leaves out a portion. The sample shows around 220,000 clones, approximately 79% of them seen only once. The source material was peripheral blood. These receptors were obtained from a human donor in a cohort sampled during active COVID-19. Each CDR3 is given with its conserved first and last residue. The order of the fields is V gene, J gene, CDR3 length, CDR3 protein.

TRBV9	TRBJ1-2	13	CASSVQGGDGYTF
TRBV2	TRBJ2-7	12	CASRELAWEQYF
TRBV28	TRBJ1-6	16	CASSLSTGGHNSPLHF
TRBV7-9	TRBJ2-7	18	CASSHGLAGPGIFYEQYF
TRBV19	TRBJ1-1	14	CASSIAVRNTEAFF
TRBV27	TRBJ1-3	12	CASRDRADTIYF
TRBV3-1/TRBV3-2	TRBJ1-2	17	CASSIRPRRGSNYGYTF
TRBV9	TRBJ1-3	18	CASSVGGTGYSSGNTIYF
TRBV5-1	TRBJ2-1	13	CASSSGTRNEQFF
TRBV11-1	TRBJ1-1	13	CASSFTGALEAFF
TRBV7-8	TRBJ2-7	14	CASSLGGGPYEQYF
TRBV6-6	TRBJ1-2	14	CASSYSEGTYGYTF
TRBV27	TRBJ1-1	16	CASSPDPGTWNTEAFF
TRBV7-2	TRBJ1-2	15	CASSQQQGQGYGYTF
TRBV21-1	TRBJ1-5	18	CASSLGLDRGDSNQPQHF
TRBV6-6	TRBJ2-7	12	CASIGISYEQYF